Sequencing of this TCR beta chain was carried out in a study of human T cells and chemical hapten exposure. Study-level results: Controls formed significantly fewer large CDR3 similarity clusters than expanded TCRs did.

There are a few counts of this clonotype. The antigen is undetermined. The trim removed 0 bases at V and 3 bases at J, leaving 1 base unmatched. This CDR3 spans 14 amino acids. The germline V gene has CDR1 MNHNY and CDR2 SVGAGI (reference sequence). TCRdb passed the RACE reads through MiXCR, listing each CDR3 protein once. The sample has fewer than 350,000 distinct CDR3 sequences; around 7% are singletons. The time point is: pre-sensitization, week 0. Treatment denoted: therapeutic diphenylcyclopropenone sensitization with weekly scalp DPC. The rearrangement links TRBV6-6 to TRBJ2-5, with 7 positions matching TRBD1. The sequence was obtained from a man aged 18 to 30 with alopecia areata. Some clones in this sample may be carry-over from other donors' samples. This material consisted of whole blood, taken in connection with sensitization to the hapten diphenylcyclopropenone (DPC). CDR3 bases: TGTGCCAGCAGTTACTCCGACAGGGAAGAGACCCAGTACTTC. Its protein is CASSYSDREETQYF.